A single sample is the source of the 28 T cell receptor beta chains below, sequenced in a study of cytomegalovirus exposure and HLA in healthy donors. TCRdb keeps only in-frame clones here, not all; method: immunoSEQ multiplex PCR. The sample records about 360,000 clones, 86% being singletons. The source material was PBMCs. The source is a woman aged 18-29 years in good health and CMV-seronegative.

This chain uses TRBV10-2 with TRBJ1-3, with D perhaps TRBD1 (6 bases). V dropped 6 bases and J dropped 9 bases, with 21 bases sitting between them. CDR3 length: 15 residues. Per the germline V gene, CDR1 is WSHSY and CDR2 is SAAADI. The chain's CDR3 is CASRSTDSSMATIYF. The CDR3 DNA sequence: TGCGCCAGCAGATCGACGGACAGCTCGATGGCCACCATATATTTT.

Written as DNA, the CDR3 is TGTGCCAGCAGTTTATTTTGGACCGGGGCGCAGTATTTT. It is translated as CASSLFWTGAQYF. The chain joins TRBV27 to TRBJ2-3; D is perhaps TRBD2 (5 bases). Germline V gene data show CDR1 as MNHEY and CDR2 as SMNVEV (reference sequence). The CDR3 contains 13 residues. The V and J ends lost 1 base and 10 bases respectively, with 12 bases between them.

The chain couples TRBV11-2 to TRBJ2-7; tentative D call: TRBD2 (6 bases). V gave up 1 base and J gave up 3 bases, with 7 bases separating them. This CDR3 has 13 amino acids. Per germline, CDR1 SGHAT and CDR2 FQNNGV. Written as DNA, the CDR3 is TGTGCCAGCAGCTTAGGACTAGGCTACGAGCAGTACTTC. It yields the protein CASSLGLGYEQYF.

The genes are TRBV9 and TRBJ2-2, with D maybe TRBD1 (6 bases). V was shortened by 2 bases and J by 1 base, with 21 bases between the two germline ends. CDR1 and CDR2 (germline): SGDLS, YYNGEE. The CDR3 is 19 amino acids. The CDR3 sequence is CASSVHPWGTTGNTGELFF. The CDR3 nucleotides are TGTGCCAGCAGCGTCCATCCATGGGGGACGACAGGGAACACCGGGGAGCTGTTTTTT.

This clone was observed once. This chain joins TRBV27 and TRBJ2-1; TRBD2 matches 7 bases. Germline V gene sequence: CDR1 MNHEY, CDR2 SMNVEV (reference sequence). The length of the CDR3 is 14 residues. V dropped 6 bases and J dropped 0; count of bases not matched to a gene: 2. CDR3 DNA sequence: TGTGCCAGCAGCCGGGAGGTCTCCTACAATGAGCAGTTCTTC. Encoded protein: CASSREVSYNEQFF.

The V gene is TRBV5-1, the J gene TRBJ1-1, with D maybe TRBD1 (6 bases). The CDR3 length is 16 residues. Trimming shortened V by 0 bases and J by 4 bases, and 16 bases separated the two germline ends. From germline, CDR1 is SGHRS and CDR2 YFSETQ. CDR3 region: CASSLVGRGERTEAFF. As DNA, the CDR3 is TGCGCCAGCAGCTTGGTGGGCAGGGGCGAACGCACTGAAGCTTTCTTT. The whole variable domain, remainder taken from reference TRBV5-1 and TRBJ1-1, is KAGVTQTPRYLIKTRGQQVTLSCSPISGHRSVSWYQQTPGQGLQFLFEYFSETQRNKGNFPGRFSGRQFSNSRSEMNVSTLELGDSALYLCASSLVGRGERTEAFFGQGTRLTVV.

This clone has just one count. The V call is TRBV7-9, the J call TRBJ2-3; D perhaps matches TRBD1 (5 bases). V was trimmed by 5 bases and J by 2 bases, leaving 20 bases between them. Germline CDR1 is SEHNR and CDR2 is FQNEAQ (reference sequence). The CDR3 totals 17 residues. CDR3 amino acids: CASSPRQGRAYTDTQYF. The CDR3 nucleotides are TGTGCCAGCAGCCCCCGTCAGGGCAGGGCCTACACAGATACGCAGTATTTT.

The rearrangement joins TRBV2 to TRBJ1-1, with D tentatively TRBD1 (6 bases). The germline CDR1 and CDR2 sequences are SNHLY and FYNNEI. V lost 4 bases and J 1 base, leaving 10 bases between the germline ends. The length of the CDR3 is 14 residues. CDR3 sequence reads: CASSVKGGNTEAFF. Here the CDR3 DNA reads TGTGCCAGCAGTGTAAAAGGGGGGAACACTGAAGCTTTCTTT.

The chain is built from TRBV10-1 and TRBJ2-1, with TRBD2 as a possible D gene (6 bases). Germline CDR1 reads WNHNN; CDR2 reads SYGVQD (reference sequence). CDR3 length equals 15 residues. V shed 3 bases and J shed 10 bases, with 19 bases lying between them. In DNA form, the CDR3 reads TGCGCCAGCAGTGAAGTTGGACACTCACGGGGGGAGCAGTTCTTC. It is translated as CASSEVGHSRGEQFF.

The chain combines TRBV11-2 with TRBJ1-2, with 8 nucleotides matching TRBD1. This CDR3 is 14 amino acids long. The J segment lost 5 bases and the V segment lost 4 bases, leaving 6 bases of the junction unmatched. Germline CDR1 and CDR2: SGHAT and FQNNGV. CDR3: CASSSLTGVYGYTF. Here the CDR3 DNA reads TGTGCCAGCAGCTCTCTGACAGGGGTTTATGGCTACACCTTC.

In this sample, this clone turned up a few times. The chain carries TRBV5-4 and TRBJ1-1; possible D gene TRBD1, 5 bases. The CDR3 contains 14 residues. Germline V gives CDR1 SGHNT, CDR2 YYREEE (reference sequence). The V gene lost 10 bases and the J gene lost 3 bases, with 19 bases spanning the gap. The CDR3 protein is CAFERGRGDTEAFF. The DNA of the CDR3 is TGTGCCTTCGAGCGGGGGAGGGGTGACACTGAAGCTTTCTTT. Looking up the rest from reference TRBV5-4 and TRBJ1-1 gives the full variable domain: ETGVTQSPTHLIKTRGQQVTLRCSSQSGHNTVSWYQQALGQGPQFIFQYYREEENGRGNFPPRFSGLQFPNYSSELNVNALELDDSALYLCAFERGRGDTEAFFGQGTRLTVV.

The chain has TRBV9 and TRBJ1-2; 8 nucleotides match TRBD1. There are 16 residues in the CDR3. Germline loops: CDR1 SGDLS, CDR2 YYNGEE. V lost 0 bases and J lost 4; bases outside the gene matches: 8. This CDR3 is CASSVGVAGGTYGYTF. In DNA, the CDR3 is TGTGCCAGCAGCGTAGGGGTGGCAGGGGGCACCTATGGCTACACCTTC.

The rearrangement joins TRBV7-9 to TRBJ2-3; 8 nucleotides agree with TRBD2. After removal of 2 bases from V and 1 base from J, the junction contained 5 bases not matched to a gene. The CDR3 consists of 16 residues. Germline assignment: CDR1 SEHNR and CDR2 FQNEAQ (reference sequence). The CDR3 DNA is TGTGCCAGCAGCTTACGATCGACTAGCGGCACAGATACGCAGTATTTT. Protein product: CASSLRSTSGTDTQYF. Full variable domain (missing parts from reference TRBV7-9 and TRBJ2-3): DTGVSQNPRHKITKRGQNVTFRCDPISEHNRLYWYRQTLGQGPEFLTYFQNEAQLEKSRLLSDRFSAERPKGSFSTLEIQRTEQGDSAMYLCASSLRSTSGTDTQYFGPGTRLTVL.

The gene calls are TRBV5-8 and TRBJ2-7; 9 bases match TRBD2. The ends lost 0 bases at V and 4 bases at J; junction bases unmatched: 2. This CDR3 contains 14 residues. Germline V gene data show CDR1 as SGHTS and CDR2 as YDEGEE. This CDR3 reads CASSLGLAEYEQYF. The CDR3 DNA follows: TGTGCCAGCAGCTTGGGACTAGCGGAATACGAGCAGTACTTC.

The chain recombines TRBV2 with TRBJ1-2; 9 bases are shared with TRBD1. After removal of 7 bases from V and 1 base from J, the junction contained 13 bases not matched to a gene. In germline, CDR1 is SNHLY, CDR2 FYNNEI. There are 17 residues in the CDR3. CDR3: CASKPGTGPPLNYGYTF. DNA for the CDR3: TGTGCCAGCAAACCCGGGACAGGGCCCCCTCTTAACTATGGCTACACCTTC.

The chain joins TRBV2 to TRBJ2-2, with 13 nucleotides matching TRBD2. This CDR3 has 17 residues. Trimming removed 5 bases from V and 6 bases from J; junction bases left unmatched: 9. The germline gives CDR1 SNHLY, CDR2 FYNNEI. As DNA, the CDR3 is TGTGCCAGCAGTTTAACCTGGACTAGCGGGAGAGCCGGGGAGCTGTTTTTT. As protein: CASSLTWTSGRAGELFF. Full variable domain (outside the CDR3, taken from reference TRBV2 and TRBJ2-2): EPEVTQTPSHQVTQMGQEVILRCVPISNHLYFYWYRQILGQKVEFLVSFYNNEISEKSEIFDDQFSVERPDGSNFTLKIRSTKLEDSAMYFCASSLTWTSGRAGELFFGEGSRLTVL.

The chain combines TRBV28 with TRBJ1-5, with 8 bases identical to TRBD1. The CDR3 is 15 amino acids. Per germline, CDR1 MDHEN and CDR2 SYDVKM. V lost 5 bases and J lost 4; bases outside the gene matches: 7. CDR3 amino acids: CASSKAGGANQPQHF. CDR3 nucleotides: TGTGCCAGCAGTAAAGCAGGGGGCGCTAATCAGCCCCAGCATTTT.

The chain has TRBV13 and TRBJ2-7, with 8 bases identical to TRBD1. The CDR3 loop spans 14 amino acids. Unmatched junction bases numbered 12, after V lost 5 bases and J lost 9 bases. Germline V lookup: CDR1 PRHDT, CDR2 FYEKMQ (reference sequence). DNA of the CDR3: TGTGCCAGCAGCCAGGACAGGGAACCCCGAGGGCAGTACTTC. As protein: CASSQDREPRGQYF.

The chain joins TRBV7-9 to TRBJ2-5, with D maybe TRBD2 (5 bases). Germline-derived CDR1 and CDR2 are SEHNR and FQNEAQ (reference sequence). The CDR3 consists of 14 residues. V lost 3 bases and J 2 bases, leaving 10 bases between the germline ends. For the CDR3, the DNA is TGTGCCAGCAGCTTTAATAGCGCACAAGAGACCCAGTACTTC. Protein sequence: CASSFNSAQETQYF.

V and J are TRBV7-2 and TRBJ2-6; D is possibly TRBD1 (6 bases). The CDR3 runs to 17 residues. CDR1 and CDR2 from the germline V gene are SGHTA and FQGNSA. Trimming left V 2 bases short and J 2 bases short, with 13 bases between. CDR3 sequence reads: CASSLYHRATGANVLTF. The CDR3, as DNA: TGTGCCAGCAGCTTATACCACAGGGCAACTGGGGCCAACGTCCTGACTTTC.

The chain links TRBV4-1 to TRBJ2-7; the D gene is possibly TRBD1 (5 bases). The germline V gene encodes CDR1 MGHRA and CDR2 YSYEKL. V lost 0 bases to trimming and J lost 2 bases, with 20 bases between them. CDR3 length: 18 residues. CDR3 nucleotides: TGCGCCAGCAGCCAAGATATGGAGACAGCCCAGTTTACCTACGAGCAGTACTTC. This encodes CASSQDMETAQFTYEQYF.

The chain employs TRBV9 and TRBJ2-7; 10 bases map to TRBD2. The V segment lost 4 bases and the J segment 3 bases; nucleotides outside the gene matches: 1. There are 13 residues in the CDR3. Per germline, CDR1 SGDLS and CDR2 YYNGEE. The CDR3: CASSTSGNYEQYF. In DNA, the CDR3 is TGTGCCAGCAGCACTAGCGGGAACTACGAGCAGTACTTC.

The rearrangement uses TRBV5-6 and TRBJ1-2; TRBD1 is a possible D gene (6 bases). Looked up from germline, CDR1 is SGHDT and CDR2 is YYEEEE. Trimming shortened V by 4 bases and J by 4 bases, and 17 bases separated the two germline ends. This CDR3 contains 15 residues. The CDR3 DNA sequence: TGTGCCAGCAGCATTGCAGGGGCCAGCAGCTATGGCTACACCTTC. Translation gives CASSIAGASSYGYTF.

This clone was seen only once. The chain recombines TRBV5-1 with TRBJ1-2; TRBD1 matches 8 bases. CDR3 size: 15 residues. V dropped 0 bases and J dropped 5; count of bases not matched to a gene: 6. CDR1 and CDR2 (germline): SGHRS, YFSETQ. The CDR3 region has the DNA TGCGCCAGCAGCTTGGAGGGGACAGGCCAATATGGCTACACCTTC. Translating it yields CASSLEGTGQYGYTF.

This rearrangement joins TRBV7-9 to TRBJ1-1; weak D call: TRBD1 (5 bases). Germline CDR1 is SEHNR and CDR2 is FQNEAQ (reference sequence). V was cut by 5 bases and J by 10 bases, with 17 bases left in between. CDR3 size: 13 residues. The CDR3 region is CASSQDPAGRAFF. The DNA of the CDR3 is TGTGCCAGCAGCCAAGACCCGGCAGGGCGAGCTTTCTTT.

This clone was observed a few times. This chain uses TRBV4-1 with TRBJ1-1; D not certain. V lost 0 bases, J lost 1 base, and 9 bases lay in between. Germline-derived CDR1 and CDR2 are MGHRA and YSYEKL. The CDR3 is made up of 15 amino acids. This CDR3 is CASSQEAPGNTEAFF. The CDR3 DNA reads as TGCGCCAGCAGCCAAGAGGCGCCGGGGAACACTGAAGCTTTCTTT.

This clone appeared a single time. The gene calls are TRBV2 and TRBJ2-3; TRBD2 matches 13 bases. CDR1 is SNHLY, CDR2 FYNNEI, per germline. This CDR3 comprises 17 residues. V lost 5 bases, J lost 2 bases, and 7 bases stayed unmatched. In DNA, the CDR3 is TGTGCCAGCAGTCCGACTAGCGGGGGGCCTTTCACAGATACGCAGTATTTT. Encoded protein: CASSPTSGGPFTDTQYF.

This chain's CDR3 is CASSNSGQETQYF. The CDR3 DNA follows: TGTGCCAGCAGCAATAGCGGACAAGAGACCCAGTACTTC. This chain links TRBV2 with TRBJ2-5; D is perhaps TRBD2 (6 bases). Germline V CDR1 and CDR2: SNHLY, FYNNEI. V lost 6 bases and J 2 bases, leaving 10 bases between the germline ends. The CDR3 length is 13 residues.